Listed below are T cell receptor beta chains from one sample, sequenced in a study of T cell repertoires in cytomegalovirus infection. TCRdb independently ran MiXCR on the reads; one entry per CDR3 protein. This sample has approximately 250,000 distinct CDR3 sequences, with about 12% found just once. Input material: PBMCs. The receptors stem from a human donor in good health (CMV status not recorded). Some clones in this sample may be carry-over from other donors' samples. Both conserved end residues are part of each CDR3. A D gene is named only where the DNA matches it firmly. A clone size is listed for some rows: how often the clone was seen (once, few, many), or a class if it is expanded.

CDR3	DNA	size	D	length	V	J
CASSLQAGASTDTQYF	TGTGCCAGTAGCCTCCAAGCGGGAGCGAGCACAGATACGCAGTATTTT	many	TRBD2	16	TRBV19	TRBJ2-3
CASNWDRGPNTEAFF	TGTGCCAGTAATTGGGACAGGGGTCCGAACACTGAAGCTTTCTTT	many	TRBD1	15	TRBV19	TRBJ1-1
CASSSRDRGREQYF	TGTGCCAGCAGCTCCCGGGACAGGGGGCGAGAGCAGTACTTC	many	TRBD1	14	TRBV7-9	TRBJ2-7
CASSPRRAGQGGGANVLTF	TGTGCCAGCAGCCCAAGGCGGGCTGGACAGGGTGGAGGGGCCAACGTCCTGACTTTC	many	TRBD1	19	TRBV7-2	TRBJ2-6
CASTGQGPLYEQYF	TGTGCCAGTACCGGACAGGGACCCCTCTACGAGCAGTACTTC	.	TRBD1	14	TRBV19	TRBJ2-7
CSAIDRSYEQYF	TGCAGTGCTATAGACAGGTCCTACGAGCAGTACTTC	.	.	12	TRBV20-1	TRBJ2-7
CASSPGTVTNSPLHF	TGTGCCAGCAGTCCCGGGACAGTTACAAATTCACCCCTCCACTTT	many	TRBD1	15	TRBV12-3/TRBV12-4	TRBJ1-6
CASSLSGTETYEQYF	TGTGCCAGCAGCTTATCCGGGACAGAGACCTACGAGCAGTACTTC	many	TRBD1	15	TRBV7-2	TRBJ2-7
CASSLTSGSLNTQYF	TGTGCCAGCAGCTTAACTAGCGGGAGTTTGAATACGCAGTATTTT	many	TRBD2	15	TRBV7-2	TRBJ2-3
CASSLELGQGGRNIQYF	TGTGCCAGCAGTCTCGAATTGGGACAGGGAGGCAGAAACATTCAGTACTTC	few	TRBD1	17	TRBV28	TRBJ2-4
CASSPQEAVVKLFF	TGTGCCAGCAGCCCACAGGAGGCGGTCGTTAAACTGTTTTTT	.	.	14	TRBV7-6	TRBJ1-4
CSARDPPVRTQYF	TGCAGTGCTAGAGATCCTCCGGTTCGTACGCAGTATTTT	few	.	13	TRBV20-1	TRBJ2-3
CSVEETSTDTQYF	TGCAGCGTTGAAGAAACTAGCACAGATACGCAGTATTTT	few	.	13	TRBV29-1	TRBJ2-3
CASSLSRVEAFF	TGTGCCAGCAGCTTATCCAGGGTCGAAGCTTTCTTT	many	.	12	TRBV11-2	TRBJ1-1
CASSPRLAGDEETQYF	TGTGCCAGCAGCCCCCGACTAGCGGGAGATGAGGAGACCCAGTACTTC	many	TRBD2	16	TRBV7-6	TRBJ2-5
CASSYTSGRHEQFF	TGTGCCAGCAGTTACACTAGCGGGAGGCATGAGCAGTTCTTC	.	TRBD2	14	TRBV6-2/TRBV6-3	TRBJ2-1
CASSPREYSGNTIYF	TGTGCCAGCAGCCCCAGGGAATACTCTGGAAACACCATATATTTT	many	.	15	TRBV7-2	TRBJ1-3
CASGSGSSYNEQFF	TGTGCCAGCGGCTCGGGGAGCTCCTACAATGAGCAGTTCTTC	few	.	14	TRBV7-2	TRBJ2-1
CASSPRDRGNDEQFF	TGTGCCAGCAGTCCCCGGGACAGGGGTAACGATGAGCAGTTCTTC	many	TRBD1	15	TRBV2	TRBJ2-1
CASSKSGDVRSYEQYF	TGTGCCAGCAGTAAATCAGGGGACGTCCGATCCTACGAGCAGTACTTC	.	.	16	TRBV6-2/TRBV6-3	TRBJ2-7
CASGSGQKDTEAFF	TGTGCTAGTGGTTCAGGGCAGAAGGACACTGAAGCTTTCTTT	few	.	14	TRBV12-5	TRBJ1-1
CASSPSPGLGGKETQYF	TGTGCCAGCAGCCCCTCACCGGGACTAGGGGGGAAGGAGACCCAGTACTTC	many	TRBD2	17	TRBV7-2	TRBJ2-5
CASSFTAGLAGNEQFF	TGTGCCAGTAGTTTCACCGCGGGACTAGCGGGAAATGAGCAGTTCTTC	many	TRBD2	16	TRBV19	TRBJ2-1
CASSLGPAEKLFF	TGTGCCAGCAGCTTAGGGCCAGCCGAAAAACTGTTTTTT	many	.	13	TRBV7-2	TRBJ1-4
CASSLTSTGTGVWGEQFF	TGTGCCAGCAGCTTAACTTCTACCGGGACAGGGGTTTGGGGTGAGCAGTTCTTC	few	TRBD1	18	TRBV7-3	TRBJ2-1
CASSLRGAPREQYF	TGTGCCAGCAGTTTAAGGGGGGCTCCTAGGGAGCAGTACTTC	many	.	14	TRBV28	TRBJ2-7
CASSLVGGQVDTQYF	TGTGCCAGCAGCTTAGTTGGGGGGCAGGTAGATACGCAGTATTTT	many	.	15	TRBV7-2	TRBJ2-3
CASSRPGKGDIYEQYF	TGTGCCAGCAGCCGCCCCGGAAAGGGCGATATCTACGAGCAGTACTTC	many	.	16	TRBV11-2	TRBJ2-7
CASSPRDREETQYF	TGTGCCAGCAGCCCCCGGGACCGCGAGGAGACCCAGTACTTC	.	.	14	TRBV14	TRBJ2-5
CTGEADYNEQFF	TGCACAGGGGAGGCAGACTACAATGAGCAGTTCTTC	many	.	12	TRBV7-2	TRBJ2-1
CASSSAFSGNTIYF	TGTGCCAGCAGCTCGGCCTTCTCTGGAAACACCATATATTTT	many	.	14	TRBV6-6	TRBJ1-3
CSVTRAAPREKLFF	TGCAGCGTTACCCGGGCGGCTCCCAGGGAAAAACTGTTTTTT	.	.	14	TRBV29-1	TRBJ1-4
CASSLALGVGTEAFF	TGTGCCAGCAGCTTAGCGCTGGGGGTGGGCACTGAAGCTTTCTTT	many	.	15	TRBV7-9	TRBJ1-1
CASSEVNEQFF	TGTGCCAGCAGTGAAGTGAATGAGCAGTTCTTC	.	.	11	TRBV2	TRBJ2-1
CASSLDGGDSPLHF	TGTGCCAGCAGTTTAGATGGGGGAGATTCACCCCTCCACTTT	.	.	14	TRBV12-3/TRBV12-4	TRBJ1-6
CASSRGSGPTDTQYF	TGTGCCAGCAGCCGCGGGAGCGGCCCCACAGATACGCAGTATTTT	many	TRBD2	15	TRBV7-2	TRBJ2-3
CSARGDTEAFF	TGCAGTGCTAGAGGGGACACTGAAGCTTTCTTT	.	.	11	TRBV20-1	TRBJ1-1
CASSSGEQTRYGYTF	TGTGCCAGCAGCTCCGGAGAGCAGACCCGCTATGGCTACACCTTC	many	.	15	TRBV7-2	TRBJ1-2
CASSQDSSTSGTDTQYF	TGTGCCAGCAGCCAAGATTCCTCGACTAGCGGCACAGATACGCAGTATTTT	few	TRBD2	17	TRBV3-1	TRBJ2-3
CASSYSPGGRDTQYF	TGTGCCAGCAGTTACTCTCCGGGGGGACGAGATACGCAGTATTTT	many	TRBD2	15	TRBV6-2/TRBV6-3	TRBJ2-3
CASSSPGQGAYEQYF	TGTGCCAGCAGTTCCCCGGGACAGGGGGCGTACGAGCAGTACTTC	many	TRBD1	15	TRBV12-3/TRBV12-4	TRBJ2-7
CASSRNGQGQETQYF	TGTGCCAGCAGTCGCAACGGACAGGGACAAGAGACCCAGTACTTC	few	TRBD1	15	TRBV14	TRBJ2-5